This TCR beta chain was recorded in a study of Ad26.COV2.S vaccination and SARS-CoV-2 variants. Study context: Ad26.COV2.S, an intramuscular injection, was given once or twice 56 days apart.

Treatment specified: 19 received Ad26.COV2.S at low or high dose, single or two shots; 5 received placebo; per-sample allocation not given. Day 63 following the first vaccine or placebo injection was when the samples were taken. Findings and limits, study-wide: Non-spike TCR breadth showed similarity between vaccine and placebo recipients. Analyses that measured TCR breadth and depth may have underestimated total T cell responses.

This clone showed up just once. Its antigen remains unidentified. Repertoires were generated with immunoSEQ multiplex PCR, while TCRdb's copy carries only in-frame clones and drops some. The profile covers hundreds of thousands of clones, with about 90% appearing a single time and about 1.5% taken by the ten largest. CDR1 SGHTA and CDR2 FQGNSA come from the germline V gene. V lost 1 base to trimming and J lost 9 bases, with 19 bases between them. CDR3 size: 17 residues. The specimen comprised peripheral blood, sampled in a trial of Ad26.COV2.S vaccine versus placebo. J is TRBJ1-6 and V is TRBV7-2; TRBD1 might be the D (6 bases). The clonotype was recovered from a person aged 18-60 years who received the Ad26.COV2.S COVID-19 vaccine or a placebo. The CDR3 DNA sequence: TGTGCCAGCAGCTTAGTGGGGGCGGGGGGCGATGGTTCACCCCTCCACTTT. As protein: CASSLVGAGGDGSPLHF.